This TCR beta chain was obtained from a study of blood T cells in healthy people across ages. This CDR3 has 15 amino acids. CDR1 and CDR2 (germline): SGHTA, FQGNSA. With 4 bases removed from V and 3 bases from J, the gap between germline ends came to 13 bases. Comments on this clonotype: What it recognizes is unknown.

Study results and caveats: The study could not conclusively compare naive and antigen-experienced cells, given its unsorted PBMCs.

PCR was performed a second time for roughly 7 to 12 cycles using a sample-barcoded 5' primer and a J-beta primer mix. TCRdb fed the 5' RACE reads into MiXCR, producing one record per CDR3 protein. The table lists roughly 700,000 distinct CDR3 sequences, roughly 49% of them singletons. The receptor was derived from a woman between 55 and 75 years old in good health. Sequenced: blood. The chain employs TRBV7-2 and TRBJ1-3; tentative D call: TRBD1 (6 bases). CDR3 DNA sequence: TGTGCCAGCAGCTCCCGCGGAGGGGGTGGAAACACCATATATTTT. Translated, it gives CASSSRGGGGNTIYF.